This entry describes one T cell receptor beta chain. This record belongs to a study of technical replicates of blood from several donors. Produced via immunoSEQ multiplex PCR; TCRdb's table is partial and in-frame only. The sample comprises roughly 6,900 clones, almost 97% of which are singletons, and roughly 7.2% rests with the top ten. The CDR3 contains 15 residues. With V trimmed by 4 bases and J by 2 bases, 2 bases remained unmatched. Germline values: CDR1 SEHNR, CDR2 FQNEAQ (reference sequence). The TCR comes from a human donor in good health. The V and J genes are TRBV7-9 and TRBJ2-1; TRBD1 matches 10 bases. Source material: PBMCs. The CDR3 sequence is CASSSGQGTYNEQFF. The CDR3 bases are TGTGCCAGCAGCTCGGGACAGGGGACCTACAATGAGCAGTTCTTC.